This note documents a single T cell receptor beta chain sequence. The target antigen is unknown. This entry comes from a study of OX40 agonist ivuxolimab in advanced cancers. The CDR3 has 14 amino acids. Trimming took 0 bases from V and 7 from J, leaving 15 bases between them. CDR1 is GTSNPN, CDR2 SVGIG, per germline (reference sequence). General study findings and limits: Low clonal expansion, among the lowest seen, marked partial responders at 0.1-3.0 mg/kg.

Data came from immunoSEQ multiplex PCR; TCRdb stores just in-frame clones and leaves some out. The data hold tens of thousands of clones, with around 85% observed a single time. The V call is TRBV30, the J call TRBJ1-1, with no clear D. Sequencing was performed on CD4+ or CD8+ T cells sorted from blood, taken in a trial of the OX40 agonist ivuxolimab. This sequence originates from an adult with an advanced solid tumor such as melanoma, head and neck, liver or kidney cancer. CDR3 amino acids: CAWSVRAFRGEAFF. The DNA for the CDR3 is TGTGCCTGGAGTGTACGGGCGTTTCGGGGTGAAGCTTTCTTT.